The 5 T cell receptor beta chains in this list originate from one sample, sequenced in a study of T cell clonality in common variable immunodeficiency. The protocol was immunoSEQ multiplex PCR, while the TCRdb copy is restricted to in-frame clones and leaves out a portion. There are approximately 44,000 clones in the sample, none observed a single time. Sequencing used peripheral blood mononuclear cells. These receptors were obtained from a person aged 18-70 years in good health.

This clone has at least ten counts. The read terminates 3 residues before the CDR3 end, so the remaining end is supplied by the germline J gene. The chain is built from TRBV19 and TRBJ2-2; 11 bases are shared with TRBD2. Germline trimming cut 10 bases from V and 7 bases from J; bases unmatched to any gene: 11. The germline CDR1 and CDR2 sequences are LNHDA and SQIVND (reference sequence). CDR3 length: 15 residues. Partial CDR3 DNA: TGTGCCACCGGGAGGTTTGGACTAGCGGGCGGGGAG. Translated: CATGRFGLAGGE. The whole CDR3 reads CATGRFGLAGGELFF. The full variable domain, rest sourced from reference TRBV19 and TRBJ2-2, is DGGITQSPKYLFRKEGQNVTLSCEQNLNHDAMYWYRQDPGQGLRLIYYSQIVNDFQKGDIAEGYSVSREKKESFPLTVTSAQKNPTAFYLCATGRFGLAGGELFFGEGSRLTVL.

This clone was detected only a few times. The CDR3 goes on 3 residues after the read ends, and that part is filled in from the germline J gene. The chain uses TRBV20-1 and TRBJ2-7; 8 bases align to TRBD2. Trimming removed 7 bases from V and 2 bases from J; junction bases left unmatched: 1. The CDR3 totals 11 residues. Germline assignment: CDR1 DFQATT and CDR2 SNEGSKA (reference sequence). CDR3 DNA, as far as it was read: TGCAGTGTAGCGGGGACCTACGAG. Amino acids: CSVAGTYE. The full CDR3 sequence reads CSVAGTYEQYF.

In this sample, this clone turned up many times. The read falls 3 residues short of the CDR3 end, and the missing part is taken from the germline J gene. The chain joins TRBV20-1 to TRBJ1-2, with D uncertain. The germline V gene encodes CDR1 DFQATT and CDR2 SNEGSKA (reference sequence). CDR3 length: 13 amino acids. The covered CDR3 bases are TGCAGTGCTAGAGTGGCCGGGGTCGGGGGC. Translated, it gives CSARVAGVGG. The full CDR3 is CSARVAGVGGYTF.

Many counts were recorded for this clone. The read terminates 3 residues before the CDR3 end, so the remaining end is supplied by the germline J gene. The chain uses TRBV2 and TRBJ1-2; 7 bases fit TRBD1. Losses at the gene ends were 5 bases for V and 5 bases for J; bases not matched to a gene: 5. The CDR3 has 13 amino acids. Germline values: CDR1 SNHLY, CDR2 FYNNEI. CDR3 bases read: TGTGCCAGCAGTCCGGGACAGCTTTATGGC. The encoded protein is CASSPGQLYG. The whole CDR3 sequence reads CASSPGQLYGYTF.

This clone was counted ten times or more. The CDR3 end is not reached by the read, which stops 3 residues before it; the germline J gene fills it in. The V and J genes are TRBV5-1 and TRBJ2-5, with TRBD1 identical over 7 bases. This CDR3 spans 15 amino acids. Germline V gene data show CDR1 as SGHRS and CDR2 as YFSETQ. The ends lost 2 bases at V and 5 bases at J; junction bases unmatched: 9. Here the CDR3 reads CASSLNRGEQETQYF. The part of the CDR3 DNA that was read is TGCGCCAGCAGCTTAAACAGGGGTGAGCAGGAGACC.